The 8 T cell receptor beta chains reported below all come from one sample, sequenced in a study of T cells after yellow fever vaccination. TCRdb reanalysed the 5' RACE reads using MiXCR and keeps one entry per CDR3 protein. The sample comprises fewer than 400,000 distinct CDR3 sequences, approximately 12% of which are singletons, and about 3.5% rests with the top ten. The sample in question was CD4+ T cells sorted from PBMCs, obtained 45 days after the yellow fever booster vaccination. The source is a man younger than 35 who received the YFV17D yellow fever vaccine.

This clonotype was detected a few times. This sequence joins TRBV7-2 and TRBJ1-3, with TRBD1 as a possible D gene (6 bases). The V end lost 2 bases, the J end lost 0 bases, and 14 bases lay between the germline ends. Germline CDR1 is SGHTA and CDR2 is FQGNSA. This CDR3 is built from 17 residues. The CDR3 spells CASSLLSGASSGNTIYF. The DNA for the CDR3 is TGTGCCAGCAGCTTACTTTCAGGGGCGAGCTCTGGAAACACCATATATTTT.

The V gene is TRBV11-1, the J gene TRBJ2-2; no firm D call. Between the trimmed V and J ends, which lost 1 base and 2 bases, there was a span of 14 bases. The CDR3 is 17 residues long. Per the germline V gene, CDR1 is SGHAT and CDR2 is FQDESV (reference sequence). The CDR3 reads CASSLVMGRSNTGELFF. CDR3 nucleotide sequence: TGTGCCAGCAGCTTAGTTATGGGCAGATCAAACACCGGGGAGCTGTTTTTT.

There are a few counts of this clonotype. The gene calls are TRBV6-2 or TRBV6-3 and TRBJ2-7; 8 bases line up with TRBD1. This CDR3 has 14 amino acids. Trimming removed 5 bases from V and 4 bases from J; junction bases left unmatched: 7. Germline lookup yields CDR1 MNHEY and CDR2 SVGEGT. In DNA form, the CDR3 reads TGTGCCAGCAGTCAGGACAGGGCGCGATACGAGCAGTACTTC. Amino acid sequence: CASSQDRARYEQYF.

This clonotype has at least ten counts. The chain joins TRBV4-1 to TRBJ1-2; possible D gene TRBD1, 5 bases. This CDR3 region has 13 residues. Trimming removed 4 bases at V and 4 bases at J, with 10 bases between. Germline CDR1 MGHRA, CDR2 YSYEKL. The CDR3 here is CASSRDGAYGYTF. DNA of the CDR3: TGCGCCAGCAGCCGGGATGGGGCCTATGGCTACACCTTC.

This clonotype was seen a handful of times. The DNA of the CDR3 is TGTGCCAGCAGTAAAGGACTAGCGGGGGACAATGAGCAGTTCTTC. Encoded protein: CASSKGLAGDNEQFF. This chain connects TRBV6-4 to TRBJ2-1; TRBD2 aligns across 13 bases. The CDR3 loop spans 15 amino acids. From germline, CDR1 is MRHNA and CDR2 SNTAGT. Trimming cost V 5 bases and J 5 bases; bases outside gene matches: 3.

This clonotype has a handful of counts. V gene TRBV7-2 combines with J gene TRBJ2-1; 8 nucleotides align to TRBD2. The V segment lost 3 bases and the J segment 3 bases; nucleotides outside the gene matches: 7. Germline CDR1 is SGHTA and CDR2 is FQGNSA. The CDR3 consists of 16 residues. In DNA form, the CDR3 reads TGTGCCAGCAGCTTGAATAGCGGGGTGATCTACAATGAGCAGTTCTTC. Protein sequence: CASSLNSGVIYNEQFF.

This sequence joins TRBV7-2 and TRBJ2-5; D is undetermined. V lost 5 bases, J lost 5 bases, and 12 bases lay in between. Per the germline V gene, CDR1 is SGHTA and CDR2 is FQGNSA. The CDR3 is 13 amino acids. The CDR3 sequence is CASSQYFRETQYF. The CDR3 nucleotides read TGTGCCAGCAGCCAATATTTCCGGGAGACCCAGTACTTC.

The J gene is TRBJ2-7, the V gene TRBV7-3; TRBD1 matches 7 bases. J was trimmed by 6 bases and V by 2 bases; bases with no gene match: 4. The CDR3 runs 13 residues. Looked up from germline, CDR1 is SGHTA and CDR2 is FQGTGA. The CDR3 region has the DNA TGTGCCAGCAGCTTATCCAGGGGGAGCGAGCAGTACGTC. Its translation is CASSLSRGSEQYV.